These T cell receptor beta chains were read from a single sample in a study of blood T cell repertoires in COVID-19. The assay was immunoSEQ multiplex PCR, and TCRdb's table has in-frame clones only and misses some. The sample has approximately 270,000 clones, roughly 84% seen once; the top ten hold approximately 15%. Input material: peripheral blood. Receptor source: a person aged 70 to 85 with COVID-19, enrolled during active disease. The CDR3 runs from the conserved cysteine through the conserved F or W. A D gene is named only where the DNA matches it firmly. Clone size, where shown, is once, few, many, or a class for clones that have expanded.

abundance	d_gene	v_gene	j_gene	CDR3nt	CDR3aa
.	.	TRBV4-3	TRBJ1-3	TGCGCCAGCAGCCAAGATCTGACACTTGGATTCGGTGGAAACACCATATATTTT	CASSQDLTLGFGGNTIYF
.	.	TRBV11-2	TRBJ2-3	TGTGCCAGTCGGGCGAACGGACAGCGCCTCTCCACAGATACGCAGTATTTT	CASRANGQRLSTDTQYF
.	TRBD2	TRBV5-1	TRBJ2-7	TGCGCCAGCAGCTTGGGGACTAGCGGGAGCGGGGAGCAGTACTTC	CASSLGTSGSGEQYF
.	TRBD1	TRBV11-2	TRBJ1-1	TGTGCCAGCAGCTTAATTGGGCAGGGGGCCACTGAAGCTTTCTTT	CASSLIGQGATEAFF
.	.	TRBV7-2	TRBJ2-1	TGTGCCAGCAGCTTAATGGCGGGAAGCTCCTACAATGAGCAGTTCTTC	CASSLMAGSSYNEQFF
few	TRBD1	TRBV9	TRBJ1-2	TGTGCCAGCAGCGTAACCGGGACAGGGTCTTATGGCTACACCTTC	CASSVTGTGSYGYTF
once	TRBD1	TRBV9	TRBJ1-4	TGTGCCAGCAGCGTAGAGGGACAGCCTAATGAAAAACTGTTTTTT	CASSVEGQPNEKLFF
few	.	TRBV11-3	TRBJ2-2	TGTGCCAGCAGCTTCGGTGTTTCGAACACCGGGGAGCTGTTTTTT	CASSFGVSNTGELFF
.	.	TRBV6-1	TRBJ2-1	TGTGCCAGCAGTGAACGAACAGGGACCTACAATGAGCAGTTCTTC	CASSERTGTYNEQFF
.	.	TRBV30	TRBJ2-7	TGTGCCTGGAGTGACTACCCGACCACCCTCGAGCAGTACTTC	CAWSDYPTTLEQYF
.	.	TRBV10-3	TRBJ2-2	TGTGCCATTAAGGAGGAGCGGGACACCGGGGAGCTGTTTTTT	CAIKEERDTGELFF
.	TRBD1	TRBV27	TRBJ1-4	TGTGCCAGCAGTCGGACAGGGTGGGGACCTGGTGAAAAACTGTTTTTT	CASSRTGWGPGEKLFF
.	.	TRBV6-4	TRBJ2-3	TGTGCCAGCAGTGAGGCTAGCGCGCAAGGGACGCAGTATTTT	CASSEASAQGTQYF
many	.	TRBV12-3/TRBV12-4	TRBJ2-7	TGTGCCAGCAGCTCCCCTACCCGGTACGAGCAGTACTTC	CASSSPTRYEQYF
.	.	TRBV5-1	TRBJ2-5	TGCGCCAGCAGCCGTGGACTACCGGAGACCCAGTACTTC	CASSRGLPETQYF
.	TRBD1	TRBV2	TRBJ1-4	TGTGCCAGCAGGAGAAGGGACAGGGGTCTTCCTAATGAAAAACTGTTTTTT	CASRRRDRGLPNEKLFF
.	TRBD1	TRBV19	TRBJ1-5	TGTGCCAGTAGTAGAGACAGGGAGGGCATAGAGCCCCAGCATTTT	CASSRDREGIEPQHF
.	.	TRBV18	TRBJ1-6	TGTGCCAGCTCACGAGGGGACATTGGCAATTCACCCCTCCACTTT	CASSRGDIGNSPLHF
.	.	TRBV28	TRBJ1-6	TGTGCCAGCGTATGGGACAACTCAAGGAATTCACCCCTCCACTTT	CASVWDNSRNSPLHF
.	.	TRBV6-5	TRBJ1-5	TGTGCCGGCAGCCGTGACACGCGCCTCAATCGGCCCCAGCATTTT	CAGSRDTRLNRPQHF
.	TRBD1	TRBV6-5	TRBJ1-4	TGTGCCAGCAGTTTCCAGGGGGCGGGTGAAAAACTGTTTTTT	CASSFQGAGEKLFF
.	TRBD2	TRBV3-1/TRBV3-2	TRBJ2-5	TGTGCCAGCAGCCCGCCGACTAGCGGGAGGGCCAGGGGGTGGAAAAAAGAGACCCAGTACTTC	CASSPPTSGRARGWKKETQYF
few	TRBD1	TRBV5-1	TRBJ1-1	TGCGCCAGCAGCTTGGGGGGACAGGAGAAAACTGAAGCTTTCTTT	CASSLGGQEKTEAFF
.	.	TRBV28	TRBJ1-4	TGTGCCAGCAGCCCCACCGGGGGGTTTCGCCGGGCTGAAAAACTGTTTTTT	CASSPTGGFRRAEKLFF
.	.	TRBV19	TRBJ1-4	TGTGCCAGTAGTATCGGGATTATGGCAACTAATGAAAAACTGTTTTTT	CASSIGIMATNEKLFF
.	.	TRBV7-2	TRBJ1-2	TGTGCCAGCAGCTTAGGGGTTGGCCTCGGCGGCTATGGCTACACCTTC	CASSLGVGLGGYGYTF
.	.	TRBV6-2/TRBV6-3	TRBJ2-3	TGTGCCAGCAGTTACTCGAGGGCAGATACGCAGTATTTT	CASSYSRADTQYF
.	.	TRBV28	TRBJ1-2	TGTGCCAGCGCCCCGCAACTGACAGGCGGAGGCTACACCTTC	CASAPQLTGGGYTF
.	TRBD2	TRBV9	TRBJ2-2	TGTGCCAGCAGCGTAGGGCTAGCGGGCACCGGGGAGCTGTTTTTT	CASSVGLAGTGELFF
.	TRBD1	TRBV6-1	TRBJ2-5	TGTGCCAGCAGTGCGGTTCACTGGGGACAGGGAAGAGAGACCCAGTACTTC	CASSAVHWGQGRETQYF
.	.	TRBV7-8	TRBJ1-5	TGTGCCAGCAGCCCAGGGTATATTCAGCCCCAGCATTTT	CASSPGYIQPQHF
.	.	TRBV18	TRBJ2-7	TGTGCCAGCTCATCAATACTAAGTACCGGGACTTCGGCCTTCTACGAGCAGTACTTC	CASSSILSTGTSAFYEQYF
.	TRBD1	TRBV28	TRBJ1-1	TGTGCCAGCACCCGGACAGGGGGCGCCCTTATGAACACTGAAGCTTTCTTT	CASTRTGGALMNTEAFF
.	TRBD1	TRBV6-5	TRBJ1-2	TGTGCCAGTGTAGGCCTTCCACAGGGGGCATGGGGCTACACCTTC	CASVGLPQGAWGYTF
.	TRBD1	TRBV7-9	TRBJ2-5	TGTGCCAGCAGTGGACAGGTAGAGACCCAGTACTTC	CASSGQVETQYF
.	TRBD2	TRBV19	TRBJ2-4	TGTGCCAGTAGTCGACGGGAGGGCCCCATTCAGTACTTC	CASSRREGPIQYF
once	.	TRBV29-1	TRBJ1-1	TGCAGCGTTGGGCGGGTCCTGAACACTGAAGCTTTCTTT	CSVGRVLNTEAFF
.	.	TRBV19	TRBJ1-4	TGTGCCAGTAGTTCAGGGGACACTAATGAAAAACTGTTTTTT	CASSSGDTNEKLFF
.	.	TRBV13	TRBJ2-3	TGTGCCAGCAGCCTCCGCGGTATCACAGATACGCAGTATTTT	CASSLRGITDTQYF
.	.	TRBV5-4	TRBJ1-1	TGTGCCAGCAGGGCACAGGGTCGTAACACTGAAGCTTTCTTT	CASRAQGRNTEAFF
few	.	TRBV9	TRBJ2-3	TGTGCCAGCAGTTCCAACGGGAGAGGCACAGATACGCAGTATTTT	CASSSNGRGTDTQYF
.	.	TRBV5-4	TRBJ2-1	TGTGCCAGCAGCTTGTTGTCTAGCGATGAGCAGTTCTTC	CASSLLSSDEQFF
once	TRBD2	TRBV6-2/TRBV6-3	TRBJ2-3	TGTGCCAGCAGTCAACCCGGACTAGCGACAGATACGCAGTATTTT	CASSQPGLATDTQYF
.	TRBD1	TRBV5-1	TRBJ1-2	TGCGCCAGCAGCCAACAATGGACAGGCGGGGAGCTAGGCTACACCTTC	CASSQQWTGGELGYTF
.	TRBD1	TRBV9	TRBJ2-7	TGTGCCAGCAGCGTAGGGACAGGGAAATACGAGCAGTACTTC	CASSVGTGKYEQYF
.	TRBD1	TRBV7-8	TRBJ2-1	TGTGCCAGCAGCTTAAGGACAGGTGATGAGCAGTTCTTC	CASSLRTGDEQFF
.	.	TRBV29-1	TRBJ2-3	TGCAGCGTCCTCCCCGGAGCCGGGGATACGCAGTATTTT	CSVLPGAGDTQYF
.	.	TRBV6-5	TRBJ2-5	TGTGCCAGCAGTCCTCTCGACTCTGGGTTAGAGACCCAGTACTTC	CASSPLDSGLETQYF
.	TRBD1	TRBV28	TRBJ1-2	TGTGCCAGCATCAACGGCGGGACAGATTCCTATGGCTACACCTTC	CASINGGTDSYGYTF
.	TRBD2	TRBV7-2	TRBJ2-3	TGTGCCAGCACCCTACTAGCGGGACCTGGGGATACGCAGTATTTT	CASTLLAGPGDTQYF
.	TRBD2	TRBV28	TRBJ2-2	TGTGCCAGCAGTTCTAAGCGGGAGGGTTACGGGGAGCTGTTTTTT	CASSSKREGYGELFF
few	.	TRBV19	TRBJ1-2	TGTGCCAGTAGTATTTCCCAGGGCGGTGGTTATGGCTACACCTTC	CASSISQGGGYGYTF
few	TRBD1	TRBV10-3	TRBJ2-5	TGTGCCATCAGTGACGGGCGGACAGGGCAAGAGACCCAGTACTTC	CAISDGRTGQETQYF
.	.	TRBV6-2/TRBV6-3	TRBJ2-3	TGTGCCAGCAGTTCTTTACGGGGGAGCACAGATACGCAGTATTTT	CASSSLRGSTDTQYF
.	TRBD1	TRBV19	TRBJ1-5	TGTGCCAGTAGTGAGGGACAGGGGAGCAATCAGCCCCAGCATTTT	CASSEGQGSNQPQHF
.	TRBD2	TRBV4-1	TRBJ2-2	TGCGCCAGCAGCCAAGCGCGAGCGGGGTACAACACCGGGGAGCTGTTTTTT	CASSQARAGYNTGELFF
few	.	TRBV10-3	TRBJ1-4	TGTGCCATCAGTGATGGCAGGGCCGAAAAACTGTTTTTT	CAISDGRAEKLFF
.	.	TRBV5-1	TRBJ1-1	TGCGCCAGCAGCTTGGAGGCAGCCAGGAAAGCTTTCTTT	CASSLEAARKAFF
.	TRBD2	TRBV11-2	TRBJ2-1	TGTGCCAGCAGCTTTTCGGCCGGGGGGGCCTCCCCCGCGAATGAGCAGTTCTTC	CASSFSAGGASPANEQFF
.	.	TRBV18	TRBJ1-3	TGTGCCAGCTCACCAGAGGCCCCGCGGCTCTCTGGAAACACCATATATTTT	CASSPEAPRLSGNTIYF